This passage covers 28 T cell receptor beta chains from one sample sequenced in a study of response to subunit inactivated influenza vaccine. In TCRdb, the RT-PCR reads were re-called with MiXCR into one record per CDR3 protein. The sample lists about 520,000 distinct CDR3 sequences, 25% occurring once. Specimen: CD4+ T cells sorted from PBMCs, collected around 5 days after vaccination. The receptors shown here come from a man aged 45-65 years who received an inactivated influenza vaccine.

V is TRBV12-3 or TRBV12-4 and J is TRBJ2-1; 13 nucleotides line up with TRBD2. This CDR3 has 15 residues. The V and J ends lost 5 bases and 8 bases, in that order; junction bases with no gene match: 6. For the CDR3, the DNA is TGTGCCAGCAGTCGTCGGACTAGCGGGAGCGATGAGCAGTTCTTC. Residues: CASSRRTSGSDEQFF.

The chain couples TRBV12-3 or TRBV12-4 to TRBJ1-2; D unclear. The CDR3 is 13 amino acids. Trimming removed 4 bases at V and 8 bases at J, with 14 bases between. The CDR3 sequence: CASSSDPSGGYTF. DNA of the CDR3: TGTGCCAGCAGTTCCGACCCCTCGGGAGGCTACACCTTC.

V is TRBV10-3 and J is TRBJ2-5; D is perhaps TRBD1 (6 bases). Looked up from germline, CDR1 is ENHRY and CDR2 is SYGVKD. CDR3 length: 14 amino acids. V lost 10 bases to trimming and J lost 5 bases, with 20 bases between them. CDR3 DNA: TGTGCCACCACGCCACAGGGTCTCCGGGAGACCCAGTACTTC. It specifies CATTPQGLRETQYF.

This clonotype occurred once. The chain has TRBV6-2 or TRBV6-3 and TRBJ2-2, with D possibly TRBD2 on 5 matching bases. Trimming took off 6 bases at V and 7 bases at J, with 12 bases between the two ends. The CDR3 consists of 13 residues. The germline CDR1 and CDR2 sequences are MNHEY and SVGEGT. The CDR3 spells CASSRPGNGELFF. For the CDR3, the DNA is TGTGCCAGCAGCCGCCCCGGGAACGGGGAGCTGTTTTTT.

This clonotype occurred many times. This rearrangement joins TRBV20-1 to TRBJ2-5, with TRBD2 as a possible D gene (5 bases). Germline V CDR1 and CDR2: DFQATT, SNEGSKA (reference sequence). The V gene lost 5 bases and the J gene lost 4 bases, with 11 bases spanning the gap. The CDR3 has 12 amino acids. The CDR3 coding sequence is TGCAGTGCTGCTGGGCGGGCAGAGACCCAGTACTTC. Protein: CSAAGRAETQYF.

The sample holds a few counts of this clonotype. The V gene is TRBV6-1, the J gene TRBJ2-1, with no clear D. Germline V gene data show CDR1 as MNHNS and CDR2 as SASEGT. The ends were cut back, 3 bases at V and 5 bases at J, with 11 bases in the middle. The CDR3 is 14 residues long. CDR3 loop: CASSDPRYNNEQFF. The CDR3 nucleotides are TGTGCCAGCAGTGATCCACGATATAACAATGAGCAGTTCTTC.

This rearrangement joins TRBV5-5 to TRBJ2-5; D gene ambiguous. Germline CDR1 is SGHKS and CDR2 is YYEKEE (reference sequence). This CDR3 has 14 residues. Trimming took off 5 bases at V and 1 base at J, with 12 bases between the two ends. CDR3 sequence: CASRVVVTQETQYF. CDR3 DNA: TGTGCCAGCAGGGTGGTGGTTACCCAAGAGACCCAGTACTTC.

This clonotype has more than one count but fewer than ten. The gene calls are TRBV12-3 or TRBV12-4 and TRBJ2-3; 12 bases agree with TRBD2. The CDR3 is made up of 17 amino acids. J was trimmed by 8 bases and V by 5 bases; bases with no gene match: 14. CDR3: CASSHGLAGRSVGTQYF. The CDR3 nucleotides are TGTGCCAGCAGTCATGGACTAGCGGGGCGAAGTGTGGGTACGCAGTATTTT.

This chain connects TRBV12-3 or TRBV12-4 to TRBJ2-2; no clear D. V was pared by 3 bases and J by 9 bases, with 5 bases between. The CDR3 has 11 residues. The CDR3 nucleotides read TGTGCCAGCAGTTTTATGAGGGAGCTGTTTTTT. As protein: CASSFMRELFF.

J is TRBJ1-2 and V is TRBV6-5; no firm D call. Trimming stripped 10 bases from V and 4 bases from J, with 13 bases between. CDR3 length equals 12 residues. Germline-derived CDR1 and CDR2 are MNHEY and SVGAGI. CDR3 residues: CATVNFFYGYTF. The CDR3 bases are TGTGCCACCGTAAACTTCTTCTATGGCTACACCTTC.

The chain has TRBV10-3 and TRBJ2-7, with a tentative D call TRBD2 (6 bases). The CDR3 extends over 14 amino acids. In germline, CDR1 is ENHRY, CDR2 SYGVKD. With 7 bases removed from V and 1 base from J, the gap between germline ends came to 14 bases. DNA of the CDR3: TGTGCCATCAAAGAGGCTAGCGTATCCTACGAGCAGTACTTC. It codes for CAIKEASVSYEQYF.

This clonotype came up a few times. The chain uses TRBV6-2 or TRBV6-3 and TRBJ2-2; perhaps D is TRBD1 or TRBD2 (5 bases each). This CDR3 contains 13 residues. V was cut by 4 bases and J by 7 bases, with 10 bases left in between. Germline-derived CDR1 and CDR2 are MNHEY and SVGEGT. The CDR3 loop reads CASSLGVGGELFF. In nucleotides, the CDR3 is TGTGCCAGCAGTTTGGGGGTTGGCGGGGAGCTGTTTTTT.

This clonotype was recorded once. The V and J genes are TRBV28 and TRBJ2-7; unclear D gene. The V and J ends lost 4 bases and 5 bases respectively, with 9 bases between them. CDR1 and CDR2 (germline): MDHEN, SYDVKM. This CDR3 contains 12 residues. CDR3 nucleotide sequence: TGTGCCAGCAGTTGGGGAAAAAACGAGCAGTACTTC. This translates into CASSWGKNEQYF.

CDR3 DNA sequence: TGCAGCGTTGAAATGGGGGACGAGCAGTACTTC. This codes for CSVEMGDEQYF. V usage is TRBV29-1 and J usage is TRBJ2-7; tentatively, D is TRBD1 or TRBD2 (5 bases each). CDR1 is SQVTM, CDR2 ANQGSEA, per germline. The CDR3 spans 11 residues. Trimming removed 2 bases from V and 5 bases from J, with 7 bases in between.

This clonotype appeared a few times. The J gene is TRBJ2-5, the V gene TRBV10-3; the match to TRBD1 covers 8 bases. The CDR3 extends over 13 amino acids. From germline, CDR1 is ENHRY and CDR2 SYGVKD. J gave up 2 bases and V 11 bases, and 7 bases lay outside the gene matches. The CDR3 DNA sequence: TGTGCCTCAGGACAGGGTCCTCAAGAGACCCAGTACTTC. Amino acid sequence: CASGQGPQETQYF.

For this clonotype: Its ends do not fully match the called genes, so a read error is possible. The CDR3 sequence: CASSSQNSGSSF. CDR3 DNA: TGTGCCAGCAGCTCCCAGAACTCGGGCAGCAGCTTC. The rearrangement joins TRBV7-9 to TRBJ1-2; no clear D. Germline V gene data show CDR1 as SEHNR and CDR2 as FQNEAQ (reference sequence). The CDR3 is 12 amino acids.

The rearrangement uses TRBV6-2 or TRBV6-3 and TRBJ1-5; 9 positions agree with TRBD1. V lost 6 bases to trimming and J lost 7 bases; unmatched junction nucleotides: 7. This CDR3 is built from 14 residues. Germline V gives CDR1 MNHEY, CDR2 SVGEGT. The CDR3 protein is CASSSDRGGQPQHF. Here the CDR3 DNA reads TGTGCCAGCAGCTCGGACAGGGGAGGGCAGCCCCAGCATTTT.

This clonotype was picked up a small number of times. The chain is built from TRBV12-3 or TRBV12-4 and TRBJ2-3; 14 bases map to TRBD2. The CDR3 totals 14 residues. V lost 8 bases and J lost 6; bases outside the gene matches: 4. The CDR3 region has the DNA TGTGCCAGCGGGACTAGCGGGGGTGGGGATACGCAGTATTTT. This gives the protein CASGTSGGGDTQYF.

The table lists this clonotype with many counts. The rearrangement uses TRBV7-2 and TRBJ2-7; a possible D gene is TRBD1 (5 bases). Trimming took off 5 bases at V and 2 bases at J, with 13 bases between the two ends. Germline assignment: CDR1 SGHTA and CDR2 FQGNSA. CDR3 size: 14 residues. The CDR3 loop is CASSPSMGPYEQYF. CDR3 nucleotide sequence: TGTGCCAGCAGCCCCTCGATGGGGCCCTACGAGCAGTACTTC.

This clonotype came up a few times. The chain recombines TRBV9 with TRBJ1-1; D perhaps matches TRBD1 (6 bases). Germline V gene data show CDR1 as SGDLS and CDR2 as YYNGEE. The CDR3 contains 15 residues. Trimming cost V 0 bases and J 4 bases, with 13 bases left between them. CDR3 in amino acids: CASSVALGGSTEAFF. CDR3 sequence (DNA): TGTGCCAGCAGCGTAGCACTAGGGGGTAGCACTGAAGCTTTCTTT. Combining the CDR3 with reference TRBV9 and TRBJ1-1 gives the whole variable domain DSGVTQTPKHLITATGQRVTLRCSPRSGDLSVYWYQQSLDQGLQFLIQYYNGEERAKGNILERFSAQQFPDLHSELNLSSLELGDSALYFCASSVALGGSTEAFFGQGTRLTVV.

The chain is built from TRBV6-5 and TRBJ2-5; TRBD1 agrees at 7 bases. Germline V gives CDR1 MNHEY, CDR2 SVGAGI. The CDR3 has 15 residues. Trimming removed 7 bases from V and 6 bases from J; junction bases left unmatched: 14. CDR3 coding DNA: TGTGCCAGCAATTCCGACAGGGTTTGGGGAAAGACCCAGTACTTC. It encodes CASNSDRVWGKTQYF.

This clonotype was picked up a small number of times. The V call is TRBV6-5, the J call TRBJ2-2; possibly TRBD1 for D (6 bases). The CDR3 sequence is 14 residues long. From germline, CDR1 is MNHEY and CDR2 SVGAGI. V lost 2 bases to trimming and J lost 3 bases, with 7 bases between them. In DNA, the CDR3 is TGTGCCAGCAGTTACGGACAGCACACCGGGGAGCTGTTTTTT. Translated, it gives CASSYGQHTGELFF.

The V call is TRBV5-1, the J call TRBJ1-1; no clear D. The CDR3 is 13 residues long. Germline V gives CDR1 SGHRS, CDR2 YFSETQ. V dropped 7 bases and J dropped 4 bases, with 14 bases sitting between them. CDR3 sequence (DNA): TGCGCCAGCTGCTCGTTGGAGGGCACTGAAGCTTTCTTT. Protein: CASCSLEGTEAFF. The whole variable domain, remainder taken from reference TRBV5-1 and TRBJ1-1, is KAGVTQTPRYLIKTRGQQVTLSCSPISGHRSVSWYQQTPGQGLQFLFEYFSETQRNKGNFPGRFSGRQFSNSRSEMNVSTLELGDSALYLCASCSLEGTEAFFGQGTRLTVV.

This rearrangement joins TRBV28 to TRBJ1-1; the D is unclear. The CDR3 contains 14 residues. Deletions cut 3 bases from V and 2 bases from J, with 10 bases between. Germline-derived CDR1 and CDR2 are MDHEN and SYDVKM. The CDR3 nucleotides are TGTGCCAGCAGTTTTATGCTACATAACACTGAAGCTTTCTTT. It specifies CASSFMLHNTEAFF.

The chain carries TRBV4-1 and TRBJ2-4, with D perhaps assigned TRBD1 or TRBD2 (5 bases each). Germline V gene sequence: CDR1 MGHRA, CDR2 YSYEKL. The CDR3 sequence is 14 residues long. Trimming pared 3 bases from V and 6 bases from J, leaving 12 bases between. The CDR3 sequence is CASSHPGRGNIQYF. CDR3 DNA: TGCGCCAGCAGCCACCCGGGACGCGGAAACATTCAGTACTTC.

The chain joins TRBV27 to TRBJ2-2, with 9 positions matching TRBD2. V lost 5 bases to trimming and J lost 9 bases; unmatched junction nucleotides: 10. The CDR3 consists of 15 residues. Germline CDR1 and CDR2: MNHEY and SMNVEV (reference sequence). The CDR3 is CASSLAAGGHRELFF. CDR3 DNA: TGTGCCAGCAGTCTAGCAGCGGGGGGCCACCGGGAGCTGTTTTTT.

This clonotype came up many times. The chain has TRBV12-3 or TRBV12-4 and TRBJ1-6, with D unclear. This CDR3 has 12 residues. V lost 4 bases and J 10 bases, leaving 8 bases between the germline ends. CDR3 sequence reads: CASSYRNSPLHF. The CDR3 DNA reads TGTGCCAGCAGTTACCGAAACTCACCCCTCCACTTT.

The chain combines TRBV27 with TRBJ2-1, with D possibly matching TRBD1 (6 bases). Germline CDR1 and CDR2: MNHEY and SMNVEV (reference sequence). The CDR3 length is 16 residues. Trimming shortened V by 5 bases and J by 6 bases, and 20 bases separated the two germline ends. CDR3 protein: CASSINRVPDFNEQFF. CDR3 in DNA: TGTGCCAGCAGTATCAACAGGGTTCCAGACTTCAATGAGCAGTTCTTC.